The 21 T cell receptor beta chains below were found in one sample sequenced in a study of human thymus T cells. Thymus was obtained from resections taken during corrective heart surgery. Repertoires were generated with immunoSEQ multiplex PCR, while TCRdb's copy carries only in-frame clones and drops some. Of tens of thousands of clones in the sample, around 96% were seen once. Sequenced input: thymus tissue. The origin of the receptors is a boy under two years old with a congenital heart defect but otherwise immunologically healthy.

This chain's CDR3 is CASSFVFAGCTDTQYF. The CDR3 DNA reads TGTGCCAGCAGCTTCGTCTTCGCGGGATGCACAGATACGCAGTATTTT. The J gene is TRBJ2-3, the V gene TRBV7-2; a possible D gene is TRBD2 (6 bases). V was clipped by 3 bases and J by 1 base, with 14 bases between them. Looked up from germline, CDR1 is SGHTA and CDR2 is FQGNSA. This CDR3 region has 16 residues. The full variable domain, completed using reference TRBV7-2 and TRBJ2-3, is GAGVSQSPSNKVTEKGKDVELRCDPISGHTALYWYRQSLGQGLEFLIYFQGNSAPDKSGLPSDRFSAERTGGSVSTLTIQRTQQEDSAVYLCASSFVFAGCTDTQYFGPGTRLTVL.

V usage is TRBV27 and J usage is TRBJ1-5; 7 bases match TRBD1. The CDR3 contains 13 residues. V shed 5 bases, J shed 7 bases, and the junction held 5 bases outside the gene matches. Germline V gene data show CDR1 as MNHEY and CDR2 as SMNVEV (reference sequence). The CDR3 DNA reads TGTGCCAGCAGTGCCCACAGGGGACAGCCCCAGCATTTT. Its protein is CASSAHRGQPQHF.

This rearrangement joins TRBV19 to TRBJ2-6; D unresolved. Trimming shortened V by 1 base and J by 0 bases, and 10 bases separated the two germline ends. The CDR3 consists of 17 residues. Germline V gene data show CDR1 as LNHDA and CDR2 as SQIVND (reference sequence). The CDR3 DNA sequence: TGTGCCAGTAGTATAGGGATCTATAGCTCTGGGGCCAACGTCCTGACTTTC. This sequence encodes CASSIGIYSSGANVLTF. The full variable domain, rest sourced from reference TRBV19 and TRBJ2-6, is DGGITQSPKYLFRKEGQNVTLSCEQNLNHDAMYWYRQDPGQGLRLIYYSQIVNDFQKGDIAEGYSVSREKKESFPLTVTSAQKNPTAFYLCASSIGIYSSGANVLTFGAGSRLTVL.

This chain joins TRBV13 and TRBJ1-2, with a tentative D call TRBD1 (5 bases). The V gene's germline CDR1 is PRHDT and CDR2 FYEKMQ (reference sequence). Trimming stripped 5 bases from V and 1 base from J, with 17 bases between. CDR3 length: 16 residues. Here the CDR3 DNA reads TGTGCCAGCAGCACCCGGGACTTCTCGAGTAACTATGGCTACACCTTC. It codes for CASSTRDFSSNYGYTF.

The chain combines TRBV28 with TRBJ2-3; TRBD2 might be the D (6 bases). The V gene lost 8 bases and the J gene lost 0 bases, with 9 bases spanning the gap. The CDR3 contains 13 residues. Germline V lookup: CDR1 MDHEN, CDR2 SYDVKM. The CDR3 here is CASRDLSTDTQYF. Written as DNA, the CDR3 is TGTGCCAGCCGGGACTTGAGCACAGATACGCAGTATTTT. Combining the CDR3 with reference TRBV28 and TRBJ2-3 gives the whole variable domain DVKVTQSSRYLVKRTGEKVFLECVQDMDHENMFWYRQDPGLGLRLIYFSYDVKMKEKGDIPEGYSVSREKKERFSLILESASTNQTSMYLCASRDLSTDTQYFGPGTRLTVL.

The J gene is TRBJ1-5, the V gene TRBV11-2, with 7 bases aligning to TRBD1. The J segment lost 3 bases and the V segment lost 2 bases, leaving 4 bases of the junction unmatched. CDR1 is SGHAT and CDR2 is FQNNGV in the germline V gene. The CDR3 is 15 amino acids. The chain's CDR3 is CASSLRDSVNQPQHF. CDR3 DNA sequence: TGTGCCAGCAGCTTACGGGACAGCGTCAATCAGCCCCAGCATTTT.

The V and J genes are TRBV7-2 and TRBJ1-5, with 7 bases fitting TRBD1. CDR1 and CDR2 (germline): SGHTA, FQGNSA. The V segment lost 1 base and the J segment 0 bases; nucleotides outside the gene matches: 6. The CDR3 sequence is 17 residues long. The CDR3 region has the DNA TGTGCCAGCAGCTTAGATCACAGGGGCCCTAGCAATCAGCCCCAGCATTTT. Its translation: CASSLDHRGPSNQPQHF.

The chain links TRBV5-4 to TRBJ1-2; D is unresolved. The CDR3 runs to 13 residues. Germline loops: CDR1 SGHNT, CDR2 YYREEE (reference sequence). V was trimmed by 0 bases and J by 6 bases, leaving 9 bases between them. CDR3 in amino acids: CASSLEEKDGYTF. The CDR3 coding sequence is TGTGCCAGCAGCTTGGAGGAAAAAGATGGCTACACCTTC.

The V gene is TRBV5-1, the J gene TRBJ2-4; the match to TRBD2 covers 7 bases. After removal of 0 bases from V and 6 bases from J, the junction contained 12 bases not matched to a gene. Germline CDR1 is SGHRS and CDR2 is YFSETQ. The CDR3 has 17 amino acids. The CDR3 region is CASSLETGGPHLNIQYF. In DNA form, the CDR3 reads TGCGCCAGCAGCTTGGAGACGGGAGGACCCCACCTAAACATTCAGTACTTC.

This clone was seen a single time. The chain combines TRBV5-6 with TRBJ2-7, with a weak D call TRBD1 (6 bases). Germline-derived CDR1 and CDR2 are SGHDT and YYEEEE. The CDR3 runs 14 residues. Trimming cost V 4 bases and J 2 bases, with 13 bases left between them. The CDR3: CASSLRGPTYEQYF. The CDR3 DNA follows: TGTGCCAGCAGCCTCAGGGGACCTACCTACGAGCAGTACTTC. Filled out from reference TRBV5-6 and TRBJ2-7, the complete variable domain reads DAGVTQSPTHLIKTRGQQVTLRCSPKSGHDTVSWYQQALGQGPQFIFQYYEEEERQRGNFPDRFSGHQFPNYSSELNVNALLLGDSALYLCASSLRGPTYEQYFGPGTRLTVT.

The V and J genes are TRBV2 and TRBJ2-3, with 9 bases matching TRBD1. The CDR3 has 15 residues. Germline trimming cut 9 bases from V and 4 bases from J; bases unmatched to any gene: 11. Per the germline V gene, CDR1 is SNHLY and CDR2 is FYNNEI. DNA of the CDR3: TGTGCCAGTGCAACAGGGGGCGGGGAGCCAGATACGCAGTATTTT. Its translation is CASATGGGEPDTQYF.

The chain combines TRBV6-7 with TRBJ2-7, with 7 bases matching TRBD1. TRBV6-7 is an open reading frame, and its role is uncertain. With 0 bases clipped from V and 6 bases from J, the junction kept 14 bases outside the gene matches. The CDR3 has 17 residues. The CDR3 sequence: CASSYSNRGTDIGEQYF. The CDR3 DNA follows: TGTGCCAGCAGTTACTCGAATAGGGGGACAGACATCGGCGAGCAGTACTTC.

A note on this clone: The germline gene is not matched at one end of the junction; a read error may be the cause. The J gene is TRBJ2-1, the V gene TRBV6-1; 10 bases are shared with TRBD2. Germline V gives CDR1 MNHNS, CDR2 SASEGT. The CDR3 covers 15 residues. CDR3 nucleotides: TGTGCCACCAGTCGAGGCTCTAGCGGGAGTTATGAGCAGTTCTTC. Translated: CATSRGSSGSYEQFF.

V gene TRBV11-2 combines with J gene TRBJ2-3; D is unresolved. Germline loops: CDR1 SGHAT, CDR2 FQNNGV. The CDR3 has 15 residues. V lost 0 bases and J lost 5, with 12 bases in between. The chain's CDR3 is CASSLDLLSVDTQYF. The DNA of the CDR3 is TGTGCCAGCAGCTTAGATCTGTTGAGCGTAGATACGCAGTATTTT. The entire variable domain, with the rest obtained from reference TRBV11-2 and TRBJ2-3, is as follows: EAGVAQSPRYKIIEKRQSVAFWCNPISGHATLYWYQQILGQGPKLLIQFQNNGVVDDSQLPKDRFSAERLKGVDSTLKIQPAKLEDSAVYLCASSLDLLSVDTQYFGPGTRLTVL.

The V call is TRBV4-2, the J call TRBJ2-5, with 11 bases matching TRBD2. This CDR3 contains 16 residues. V shed 4 bases and J 0 bases; nucleotides not matched to a gene: 4. Germline CDR1 is LGHNA and CDR2 is YNFKEQ. The CDR3 sequence is CASSPTSGGYQETQYF. DNA for the CDR3: TGTGCCAGCAGCCCAACTAGCGGGGGATACCAAGAGACCCAGTACTTC.

This clone was recorded once. V and J are TRBV10-3 and TRBJ2-7; 9 bases are shared with TRBD1. The CDR3 runs to 17 residues. Germline-derived CDR1 and CDR2 are ENHRY and SYGVKD. V trimming: 3 bases; J trimming: 6 bases; junction bases outside the gene matches: 15. The CDR3 nucleotides read TGTGCCATCAGTGACCACTCTACAGGGGGCGCGTTCGGCGAGCAGTACTTC. It translates to CAISDHSTGGAFGEQYF.

The chain combines TRBV20-1 with TRBJ2-7; the D gene is possibly TRBD1 (5 bases). The CDR3 runs 10 residues. From germline, CDR1 is DFQATT and CDR2 SNEGSKA (reference sequence). Trimming cost V 4 bases and J 7 bases, with 8 bases left between them. CDR3 nucleotides: TGCAGTGCTAAGGACAAGGAGCAGTACTTC. Its translation: CSAKDKEQYF.

The J gene is TRBJ1-3, the V gene TRBV14; a possible D gene is TRBD1 (5 bases). V lost 0 bases to trimming and J lost 0 bases, with 12 bases between them. Germline V gives CDR1 SGHDN, CDR2 FVKESK. The CDR3 is 17 amino acids. Written as DNA, the CDR3 is TGTGCCAGCAGCCAAGACGACGACAGTCACTCTGGAAACACCATATATTTT. Residues: CASSQDDDSHSGNTIYF. The full variable domain, with the rest looked up from reference TRBV14 and TRBJ1-3, is EAGVTQFPSHSVIEKGQTVTLRCDPISGHDNLYWYRRVMGKEIKFLLHFVKESKQDESGMPNNRFLAERTGGTYSTLKVQPAELEDSGVYFCASSQDDDSHSGNTIYFGEGSWLTVV.

The rearrangement joins TRBV5-6 to TRBJ2-7; possibly TRBD2 for D (6 bases). V lost 4 bases and J lost 7, with 27 bases in between. Germline assignment: CDR1 SGHDT and CDR2 YYEEEE. This CDR3 comprises 17 residues. The CDR3 bases are TGTGCCAGCAGCACCACCGGGACTCCCAATGTATGCCTGGAGCAGTACTTC. As protein: CASSTTGTPNVCLEQYF.

The gene calls are TRBV30 and TRBJ1-4; 7 bases are shared with TRBD1. The CDR3 spans 17 residues. With 0 bases clipped from V and 0 bases from J, the junction kept 7 bases outside the gene matches. Germline loops: CDR1 GTSNPN, CDR2 SVGIG (reference sequence). CDR3 sequence reads: CAWSVPMRGPTNEKLFF. The CDR3 DNA sequence: TGTGCCTGGAGTGTACCCATGAGGGGGCCAACTAATGAAAAACTGTTTTTT.

The rearrangement uses TRBV11-2 and TRBJ2-3, with TRBD2 matching 7 bases. V lost 5 bases, J lost 2 bases, and 19 bases stayed unmatched. The CDR3 extends over 19 amino acids. The germline CDR1 and CDR2 sequences are SGHAT and FQNNGV. This CDR3 reads CASSPRGGGNRILTDTQYF. In DNA, the CDR3 is TGTGCCAGCAGCCCTCGCGGGGGAGGGAATAGGATTCTCACAGATACGCAGTATTTT.